This T cell receptor beta chain was profiled in a study of cytomegalovirus exposure and HLA in healthy donors. The germline V gene has CDR1 LGHNA and CDR2 YSLEER. After removal of 0 bases from V and 10 bases from J, the junction contained 11 bases not matched to a gene. The CDR3 has 16 amino acids. PCR involved 60 Vbeta and 13 Jbeta primers. Produced via immunoSEQ multiplex PCR; TCRdb's table is partial and in-frame only. The sample holds 150,000 to 200,000 clones, roughly 84% seen once. The sample taken for sequencing was PBMCs. The sequence was obtained from a boy aged 5-17 years in good health and CMV-seronegative. This sequence joins TRBV4-3 and TRBJ1-4; 7 nucleotides match TRBD1. The CDR3 loop reads CASSQEWGQGGGKLFF. The DNA of the CDR3 is TGCGCCAGCAGCCAAGAATGGGGGCAGGGGGGAGGAAAACTGTTTTTT.